The clone carrying this T cell receptor beta chain showed up just a few times. Clones were read by immunoSEQ multiplex PCR, and TCRdb kept only the in-frame ones, dropping some. Of 45,000 to 50,000 clones in the sample, around four fifths were seen once. V dropped 3 bases and J dropped 1; count of bases not matched to a gene: 4. This CDR3 has 15 amino acids. The germline gives CDR1 MNHNS, CDR2 SASEGT. These data come from a study of blood T cell repertoires in COVID-19. About the study: Samples came from the United States, Italy and Spain, spanning acute and convalescent COVID-19. Sample material is recorded as cDNA or gDNA derived from T cells, B-cell-depleted T cells, or PBMCs.

This rearrangement joins TRBV6-1 to TRBJ1-2; TRBD1 matches at 8 bases. The receptor comes from a man aged 65-85 years with acute or convalescent COVID-19. The sequencing input was peripheral blood. Written as DNA, the CDR3 is TGTGCCAGCAGTGAGGGACAGGCCTTTAACTATGGCTACACCTTC. It specifies CASSEGQAFNYGYTF.